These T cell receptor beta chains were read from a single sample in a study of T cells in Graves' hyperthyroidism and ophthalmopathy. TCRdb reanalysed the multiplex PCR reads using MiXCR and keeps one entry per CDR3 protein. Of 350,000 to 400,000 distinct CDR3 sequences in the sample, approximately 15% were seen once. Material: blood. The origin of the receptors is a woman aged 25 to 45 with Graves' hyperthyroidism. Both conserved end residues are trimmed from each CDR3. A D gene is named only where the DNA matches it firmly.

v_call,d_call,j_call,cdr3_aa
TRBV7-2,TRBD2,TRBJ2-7,ASSPDPSGYEQY
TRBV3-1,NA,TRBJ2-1,ASSQASGPSSYNEQF
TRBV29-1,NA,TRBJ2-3,SVEDLARPPDTQY
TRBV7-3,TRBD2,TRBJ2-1,ASSLTSRGSRDEQF
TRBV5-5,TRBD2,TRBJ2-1,ASSLGLAGVGSYNEQF
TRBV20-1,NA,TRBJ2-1,SALSTGRSYNEQF
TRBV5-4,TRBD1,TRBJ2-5,ASSSDRVQETQY
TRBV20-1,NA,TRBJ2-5,SAILFQTQETQY
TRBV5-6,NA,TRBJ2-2,ASSLVRVGELF
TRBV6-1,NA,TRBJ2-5,ASKGETQY
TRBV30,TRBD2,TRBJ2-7,AWSREVVYEQY
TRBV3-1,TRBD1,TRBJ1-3,ASSQGDRGPGNTIY
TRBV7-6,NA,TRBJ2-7,ASSEVGTREQY
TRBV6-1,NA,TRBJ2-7,ASMGDTYEQY
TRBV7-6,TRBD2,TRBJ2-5,ASSFFSSGSGETQY
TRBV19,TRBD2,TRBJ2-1,ASSIYLAGGSNEQF
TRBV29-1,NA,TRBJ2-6,SVVNSGANVLT
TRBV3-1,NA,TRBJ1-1,ASSPNGGWTEAF
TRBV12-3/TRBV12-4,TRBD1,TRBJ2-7,ASRGTGTEQY
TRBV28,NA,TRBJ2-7,ASSLGHEQY
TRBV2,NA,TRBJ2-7,ASLRELLYEQY
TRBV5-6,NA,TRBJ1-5,ASQSDNQPQH
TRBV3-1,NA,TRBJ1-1,ASSHTGGYTEAF
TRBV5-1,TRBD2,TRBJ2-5,ASSLASSSGETQY
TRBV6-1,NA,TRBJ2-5,ASREGQLQETQY
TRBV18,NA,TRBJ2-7,ATAKGNSYEQY
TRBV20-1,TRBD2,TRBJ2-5,SARPGLAPQETQY
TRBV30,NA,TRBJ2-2,AWSDSGELF